This TCR beta chain is from a study of CD8+ T cells in alopecia areata. Treatment indicated: oral pan-JAK inhibitor, 5-10 mg twice daily. Reverse transcribed after extraction, RNA yielded cDNA as the sequencing template. Clones were sequenced by immunoSEQ multiplex PCR, and TCRdb holds only the in-frame ones, with some missing. The sample carries roughly 180,000 clones, roughly 46% recorded once. Trimming stripped 1 base from V and 5 bases from J, with 5 bases between. CDR3 length equals 11 residues. The germline gives CDR1 DFQATT, CDR2 SNEGSKA (reference sequence). This sequence was found in a human donor with alopecia areata. The sample was CD8+ T cells sorted from blood, taken around week 52, from a patient treated with tofacitinib. The rearrangement links TRBV20-1 to TRBJ2-5; D unresolved. CDR3 nucleotides: TGCAGTGCTAGAGTTGGGGAGACCCAGTACTTC. Translation: CSARVGETQYF.